This T cell receptor (beta chain) was obtained from a study of cytomegalovirus exposure and HLA in healthy donors. About the research overall: For the approximately 400 genotyped donors, 80% to 90% fell within the Caucasian-associated ancestry cluster. The study's findings and limits: An analysis that came later showed most CMV-associated TCR beta chains appearing HLA-restricted.

For this clone: Its specificity is unknown.

This PCR relied on a set of 60 Vbeta primers and 13 Jbeta primers. Method: immunoSEQ multiplex PCR; TCRdb's copy keeps in-frame clones and lacks some. Of more than 130,000 clones listed, roughly three quarters are singletons. J gave up 0 bases and V 1 base, and 8 bases lay outside the gene matches. CDR1 is GTSNPN, CDR2 SVGIG, per germline (reference sequence). The CDR3 runs to 18 residues. The sequencing sample was made of PBMCs. The V gene is TRBV30, the J gene TRBJ2-1, with 11 bases identical to TRBD2. The source of this sequence is a woman in her forties or fifties in good health and CMV-seronegative. The CDR3 DNA sequence: TGTGCCTGGAGTGGACTAGCGGGGCGAAGGAGCTCCTACAATGAGCAGTTCTTC. Protein product: CAWSGLAGRRSSYNEQFF.